This T cell receptor (beta chain) was obtained from a study of T cells after somatic rescue of genetic block (dated by TCRdb to 2018 to 2020). For the study in its entirety: The study assessed how robust, over the long term, a T-cell system was when the system had developed through somatic rescue of a genetic block in T-cell development.

The method was the immunoSEQ multiplex PCR assay. The table was pulled from immuneACCESS by TCRdb, which kept in-frame rearrangements only. Such tables lose some clones; where checked, under half of the loss comes from unresolved V genes, and the rest has no known cause. The table for this sample lists around 52,000 clones; around 96% of them were counted only once. The leading ten clones occupy more than 0.075% of the sample. As concerns this clone: Its antigen is currently not known. Base-call qualities are not available, and no considerably larger clone is one nucleotide away.

The cysteine opens and the phenylalanine closes a CDR3 of 13 amino acids. Of all the DNA, just the CDR3 is kept, 39 bases in frame from base 1. V and J lose 4 bases and 5 bases, and a span of 11 bases separates them. CDR1 and CDR2 were assigned from the germline V gene as SNHLY and FYNNEI. Input material: peripheral blood mononuclear cells (PBMCs). The receptor chain draws on TRBV2 and TRBJ1-1, with TRBD1 tentatively as D gene (5 bases match). The sequence derives from a child less than two years old. The DNA reads as follows: TGTGCCAGCAGTGGGCCGGAGGGGACTGAAGCTTTCTTT. The translation is CASSGPEGTEAFF.